This T cell receptor (beta chain) was captured in a study of OX40 agonist ivuxolimab in advanced cancers. This clone was recorded only once. The CDR3 loop spans 16 amino acids. V lost 0 bases to trimming and J lost 2 bases, with 8 bases between them. The V gene's germline CDR1 is MNHNY and CDR2 SVGAGI (reference sequence). Method: immunoSEQ multiplex PCR; TCRdb's copy keeps in-frame clones and lacks some. The sample consists of about 68,000 clones, around 85% of them appearing once. The clonotype was recovered from an adult with an advanced solid tumor such as melanoma, head and neck, liver or kidney cancer. The sample consisted of CD4+ or CD8+ T cells sorted from blood, taken in a trial of the OX40 agonist ivuxolimab. The V call is TRBV6-6, the J call TRBJ2-6; no reliable D call. The CDR3 region is CASSYSGWPGANVLTF. The CDR3, as DNA: TGTGCCAGCAGTTACTCGGGGTGGCCTGGGGCCAACGTCCTGACTTTC.